This is a list of T cell receptor beta chains from one sample in a study of shared clonotypes between healthy human individuals. Method: immunoSEQ multiplex PCR; TCRdb's copy keeps in-frame clones and lacks some. Of approximately 1,500,000 clones in the sample, 95% to 99% were seen once. The sequenced sample was naive CD4+ T cells sorted from blood. Receptors originate from a man aged 25-45 years in good health. The CDR3 runs from the conserved cysteine through the conserved F or W. The D gene is left open where the match is weak. The size entry is marked missing in some rows and otherwise reads once, few, many or a size class.

j_gene,v_gene,abundance,d_gene,CDR3nt,CDR3aa
TRBJ2-5,TRBV30,NA,NA,TGTGCCTGGAGTGTGGTCCAAGAGACCCAGTACTTC,CAWSVVQETQYF
TRBJ1-1,TRBV18,NA,TRBD1,TGTGCCAGCTCACCACCTTGGACAGGGGGCAGGGGCACTGAAGCTTTCTTT,CASSPPWTGGRGTEAFF
TRBJ2-7,TRBV7-2,NA,TRBD1,TGTGCCAGCAGACAGGGGGCCGCTTGGGACGAGCAGTACTTC,CASRQGAAWDEQYF
TRBJ2-1,TRBV18,NA,NA,TGTGCCAGCTCACCAAATCGCCTCAATGTAAACAATGAGCAGTTCTTC,CASSPNRLNVNNEQFF
TRBJ1-1,TRBV5-4,NA,NA,TGTGCCAGCAGCTTGGTCGGGACGGGGAACACTGAAGCTTTCTTT,CASSLVGTGNTEAFF
TRBJ2-3,TRBV9,NA,NA,TGTGCCAGCAGCTCTCCGGGTAGGGATACGCAGTATTTT,CASSSPGRDTQYF
TRBJ2-2,TRBV5-4,NA,TRBD1,TGTGCCAGCAGTTTAACAGGGACAGGGAAGGACGGGGAGCTGTTTTTT,CASSLTGTGKDGELFF
TRBJ2-1,TRBV14,NA,NA,TGTGCCAGCAGCCAAATCGCGGCCCCCATCTTC,CASSQIAAPIF
TRBJ2-3,TRBV6-6,NA,NA,TGTGCCAGCAGCCCCGGGGATACGCAGTATTTT,CASSPGDTQYF
TRBJ2-1,TRBV5-4,NA,TRBD1,TGTGCCAGCAGCTTGGGGTCAGGGGGCTGGGGTGAGCAGTTCTTC,CASSLGSGGWGEQFF
TRBJ2-7,TRBV9,NA,NA,TGTGCCAGCAGCGTAGACCAGGGCCCGTCCTACGAGCAGTACTTC,CASSVDQGPSYEQYF
TRBJ1-2,TRBV5-1,NA,NA,TGCGCCAGCAGCTTAGCGGGCCAGGACTATGGCTACACCTTC,CASSLAGQDYGYTF
TRBJ2-1,TRBV30,NA,NA,TGTGCCTGGAGCTCCCAGGTCGGCAACAATGAGCAGTTCTTC,CAWSSQVGNNEQFF
TRBJ1-1,TRBV28,NA,NA,TGTGCCAGCAGTTTTTCGAGGGAGCGGGCTGAAGCTTTCTTT,CASSFSRERAEAFF
TRBJ2-7,TRBV6-1,NA,NA,TGTGCCAGCACTACCCGGAGAACCTACGAGCAGTACTTC,CASTTRRTYEQYF
TRBJ2-1,TRBV28,NA,NA,TGTGCCAGCTCGTCGGGGCCTTACAATGAGCAGTTCTTC,CASSSGPYNEQFF
TRBJ2-7,TRBV5-1,once,TRBD1,TGCGCCAGCAGCGACATGACAGGGGGCTACGAGCAGTACTTC,CASSDMTGGYEQYF
TRBJ2-3,TRBV10-3,NA,TRBD2,TGTGCCATCAAGCGAACTAGCGGGATTTGGGATACGCAGTATTTT,CAIKRTSGIWDTQYF
TRBJ1-2,TRBV15,once,NA,TGTGCCACCAGCAGAAGAGGGCAGGGCATCTATGGCTACACCTTC,CATSRRGQGIYGYTF
TRBJ2-3,TRBV6-1,NA,NA,TGTGCCAGCAGTCGAGCGGGAGATACGCAGTATTTT,CASSRAGDTQYF
TRBJ2-1,TRBV6-5,NA,NA,TGTGCCAGCAGCCCCAGGGGAACCCTAAACAATGAGCAGTTCTTC,CASSPRGTLNNEQFF
TRBJ2-2,TRBV5-1,NA,NA,TGCGCCAGCAGCTTGGGTAGTAACACCGGGGAGCTGTTTTTT,CASSLGSNTGELFF
TRBJ2-7,TRBV18,NA,NA,TGTGCCAGCTCACCACCAGGACAGTCCTCCTACGAGCAGTACTTC,CASSPPGQSSYEQYF
TRBJ2-1,TRBV5-1,NA,NA,TGCGCCAGCAGCTTGGGGCAGGGAGATTACAATGAGCAGTTCTTC,CASSLGQGDYNEQFF
TRBJ2-3,TRBV27,NA,NA,TGTGCCAGCAGTTTCTGGGCGGGCACGAGGAGCACAGATACGCAGTATTTT,CASSFWAGTRSTDTQYF
TRBJ1-5,TRBV19,NA,NA,TGTGCCAGTGCTAGTCAGTCCGGGATTAGCAATCAGCCCCAGCATTTT,CASASQSGISNQPQHF
TRBJ2-1,TRBV5-4,NA,TRBD2,TGTGCCAGCGAAATGAGTAGCGGGGATGAGCAGTTCTTC,CASEMSSGDEQFF
TRBJ1-4,TRBV4-2,NA,TRBD1,TGTGCCAGCAGACGGGACAGGGTGAGTGAAAAACTGTTTTTT,CASRRDRVSEKLFF
TRBJ2-5,TRBV30,NA,NA,TGTGCCTGGAGTACCTTTGGGGAGACCCAGTACTTC,CAWSTFGETQYF
TRBJ2-1,TRBV27,NA,NA,TGTGCCAGCAGCAATGACTCCTCCTACAATGAGCAGTTCTTC,CASSNDSSYNEQFF
TRBJ1-4,TRBV27,NA,NA,TGTGCCAGCAGTTTATCGGGGTGGGGTGAAAAACTGTTTTTT,CASSLSGWGEKLFF
TRBJ2-7,TRBV7-8,NA,TRBD2,TGTGCCAGCAGGGCGGGGGGAGCCGTCCACGAGCAGTACTTC,CASRAGGAVHEQYF